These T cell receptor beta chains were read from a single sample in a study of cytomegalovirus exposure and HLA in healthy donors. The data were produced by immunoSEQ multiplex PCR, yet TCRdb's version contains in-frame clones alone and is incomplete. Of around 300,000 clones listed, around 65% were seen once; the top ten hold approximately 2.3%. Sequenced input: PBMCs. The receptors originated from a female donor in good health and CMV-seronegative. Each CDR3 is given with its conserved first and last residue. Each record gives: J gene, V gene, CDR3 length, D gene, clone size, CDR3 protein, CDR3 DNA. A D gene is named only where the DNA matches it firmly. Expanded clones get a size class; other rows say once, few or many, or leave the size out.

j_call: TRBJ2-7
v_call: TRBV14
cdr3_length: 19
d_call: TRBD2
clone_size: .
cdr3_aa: CASSQEWREGLLLPYEQYF
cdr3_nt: TGTGCCAGCAGCCAAGAGTGGCGGGAGGGCCTCCTCCTTCCCTACGAGCAGTACTTC

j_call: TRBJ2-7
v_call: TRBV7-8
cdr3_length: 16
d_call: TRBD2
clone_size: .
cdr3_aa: CASSPRRLAENYEQYF
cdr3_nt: TGTGCCAGCAGCCCGCGTCGACTAGCGGAAAATTACGAGCAGTACTTC

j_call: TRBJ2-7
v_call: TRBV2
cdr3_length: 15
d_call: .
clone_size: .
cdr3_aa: CASSEIFDRSYEQYF
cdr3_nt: TGTGCCAGCAGTGAAATATTTGACAGATCCTACGAGCAGTACTTC

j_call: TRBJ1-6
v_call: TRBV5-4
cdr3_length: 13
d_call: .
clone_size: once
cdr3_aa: CAAGLLAGSPLHF
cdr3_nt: TGTGCCGCAGGGTTGTTAGCAGGCTCACCCCTCCACTTT

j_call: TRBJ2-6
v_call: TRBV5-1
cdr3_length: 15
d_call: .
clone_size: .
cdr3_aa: CASSWASTGANVLTF
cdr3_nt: TGCGCCAGCAGCTGGGCCAGTACTGGGGCCAACGTCCTGACTTTC

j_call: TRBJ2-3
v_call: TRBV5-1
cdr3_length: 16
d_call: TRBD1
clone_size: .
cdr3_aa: CASSLGRDRVTDTQYF
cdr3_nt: TGCGCCAGCAGCTTGGGGAGGGACAGGGTCACAGATACGCAGTATTTT

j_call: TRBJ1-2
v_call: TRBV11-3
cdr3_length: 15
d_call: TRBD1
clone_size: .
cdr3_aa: CASSSPTTGGYGYTF
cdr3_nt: TGTGCCAGCAGCTCCCCGACGACAGGGGGCTATGGCTACACCTTC

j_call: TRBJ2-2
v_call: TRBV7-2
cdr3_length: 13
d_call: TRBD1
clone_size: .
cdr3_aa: CASSRQGAGELFF
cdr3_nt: TGTGCCAGCAGCCGACAGGGTGCCGGGGAGCTGTTTTTT

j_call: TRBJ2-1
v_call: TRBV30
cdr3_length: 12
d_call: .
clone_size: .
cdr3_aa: CAWSGGGAEQFF
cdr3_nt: TGTGCCTGGAGTGGAGGAGGGGCTGAGCAGTTCTTC

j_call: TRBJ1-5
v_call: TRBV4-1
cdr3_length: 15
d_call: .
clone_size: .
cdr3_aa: CASSQSTGSNQPQHF
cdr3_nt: TGCGCCAGCAGCCAGTCTACCGGTAGCAATCAGCCCCAGCATTTT

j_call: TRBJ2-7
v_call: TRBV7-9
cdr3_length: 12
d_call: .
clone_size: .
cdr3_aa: CASSLGGPGGIF
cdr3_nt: TGTGCCAGCAGCTTAGGGGGCCCCGGCGGGATCTTC

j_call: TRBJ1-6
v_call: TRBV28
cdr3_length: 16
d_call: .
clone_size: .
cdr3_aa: CASSSPRGPYNSPLHF
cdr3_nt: TGTGCCAGCAGTTCGCCGCGGGGCCCCTATAATTCACCCCTCCACTTT

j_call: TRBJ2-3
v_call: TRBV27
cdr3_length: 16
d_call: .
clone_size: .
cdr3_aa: CASSLGYGTSTDTQYF
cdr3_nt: TGTGCCAGCAGTTTAGGGTACGGGACTAGCACAGATACGCAGTATTTT

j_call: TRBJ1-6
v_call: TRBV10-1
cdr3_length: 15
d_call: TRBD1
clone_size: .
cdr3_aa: CASCDRGNYNSPLHF
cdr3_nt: TGCGCCAGCTGCGACAGGGGGAATTATAATTCACCCCTCCACTTT

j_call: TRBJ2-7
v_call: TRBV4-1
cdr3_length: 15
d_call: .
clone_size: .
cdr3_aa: CASSLTTSDRGEQYF
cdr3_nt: TGCGCCAGCAGCCTGACGACTAGCGACAGGGGGGAGCAGTACTTC

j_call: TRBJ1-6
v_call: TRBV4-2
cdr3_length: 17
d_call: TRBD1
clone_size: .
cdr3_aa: CASSQFSWTGGDSPLHF
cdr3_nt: TGTGCCAGCAGCCAATTTTCCTGGACAGGGGGTGATTCACCCCTCCACTTT

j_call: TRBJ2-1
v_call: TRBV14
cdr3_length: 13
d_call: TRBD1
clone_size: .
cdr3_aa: CASTQGGHNEQFF
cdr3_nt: TGTGCCAGCACCCAAGGGGGCCACAATGAGCAGTTCTTC

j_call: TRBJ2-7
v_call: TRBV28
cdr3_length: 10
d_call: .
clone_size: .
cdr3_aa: CASGKREQYF
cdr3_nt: TGTGCCAGCGGCAAACGCGAGCAGTACTTC

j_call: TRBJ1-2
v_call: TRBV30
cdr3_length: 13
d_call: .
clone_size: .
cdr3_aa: CAWSRSPSYGYTF
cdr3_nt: TGTGCCTGGAGTCGGTCCCCTTCATATGGCTACACCTTC

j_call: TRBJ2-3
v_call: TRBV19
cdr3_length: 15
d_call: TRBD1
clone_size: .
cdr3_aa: CASRDRGLGTDTQYF
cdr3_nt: TGTGCCAGTCGCGACAGGGGGCTGGGCACAGATACGCAGTATTTT

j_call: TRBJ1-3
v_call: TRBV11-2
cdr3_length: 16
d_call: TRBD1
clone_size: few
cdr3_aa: CASRWLRGRSGNTIYF
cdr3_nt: TGTGCCAGCCGGTGGTTGAGGGGGCGCTCTGGAAACACCATATATTTT

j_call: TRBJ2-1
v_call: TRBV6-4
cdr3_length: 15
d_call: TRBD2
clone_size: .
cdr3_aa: CASSNGTSGYNEQFF
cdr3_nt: TGTGCCAGCAGCAACGGGACTAGCGGTTACAATGAGCAGTTCTTC

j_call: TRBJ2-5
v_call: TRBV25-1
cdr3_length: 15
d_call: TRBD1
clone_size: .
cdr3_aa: CASSERYRGQETQYF
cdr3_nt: TGTGCCAGCAGTGAAAGGTACAGGGGGCAAGAGACCCAGTACTTC

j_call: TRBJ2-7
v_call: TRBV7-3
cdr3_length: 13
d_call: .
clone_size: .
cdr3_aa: CASIRTLAYEQYF
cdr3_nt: TGTGCCAGCATCCGGACATTGGCCTACGAGCAGTACTTC

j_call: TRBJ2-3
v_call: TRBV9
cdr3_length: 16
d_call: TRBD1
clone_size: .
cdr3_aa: CASSVVGQEDTDTQYF
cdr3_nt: TGTGCCAGCAGCGTAGTAGGACAGGAAGACACAGATACGCAGTATTTT

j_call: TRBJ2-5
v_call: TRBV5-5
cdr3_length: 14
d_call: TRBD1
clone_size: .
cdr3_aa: CATARQGNQETQYF
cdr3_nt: TGTGCCACCGCGAGACAGGGGAACCAAGAGACCCAGTACTTC